This is a list of T cell receptor beta chains from one sample in a study of blood T cells in healthy people across ages. One entry per CDR3 protein results from TCRdb running MiXCR on the 5' RACE reads. The data show fewer than 1.5 million distinct CDR3 sequences, roughly 45% seen once. Sample: blood. Receptor source: a woman aged 18-29 years in good health. CDR3s include the opening cysteine and the closing phenylalanine or tryptophan. Each record gives: V gene, J gene, clone size, D gene, CDR3 protein, CDR3 DNA. A D gene is named only where the DNA matches it firmly. The listing skips clone size in some rows; elsewhere it reads once, few, many or a size class.

V gene: TRBV6-5
J gene: TRBJ1-1
clone size: .
D gene: TRBD1
CDR3 protein: CASSYYGTATMNTEAFF
CDR3 DNA: TGTGCTAGCAGTTACTACGGGACAGCCACCATGAACACTGAAGCTTTCTTT

V gene: TRBV10-2
J gene: TRBJ1-6
clone size: many
D gene: TRBD1
CDR3 protein: CASSDPDRVYNSPLHF
CDR3 DNA: TGCGCCAGCTCCGACCCCGACAGGGTCTATAATTCACCCCTCCACTTT

V gene: TRBV12-3/TRBV12-4
J gene: TRBJ2-3
clone size: .
D gene: .
CDR3 protein: CASSPRGGITLFRTDTQYF
CDR3 DNA: TGTGCCAGCAGCCCAAGGGGGGGGATAACATTATTTAGGACAGATACGCAGTATTTT

V gene: TRBV28
J gene: TRBJ1-2
clone size: .
D gene: TRBD1
CDR3 protein: CASTFDRGYGYTF
CDR3 DNA: TGTGCCAGCACTTTCGACAGGGGGTATGGCTACACCTTC

V gene: TRBV2
J gene: TRBJ2-7
clone size: .
D gene: .
CDR3 protein: CAAADGQLGTQYF
CDR3 DNA: TGTGCCGCAGCCGACGGACAGTTGGGAACCCAGTACTTC

V gene: TRBV20-1
J gene: TRBJ2-7
clone size: .
D gene: .
CDR3 protein: CSAVPATSYEQYF
CDR3 DNA: TGCAGTGCAGTACCAGCCACAAGCTACGAGCAGTACTTC

V gene: TRBV20-1
J gene: TRBJ2-6
clone size: few
D gene: .
CDR3 protein: CSATQGINSGANVLTF
CDR3 DNA: TGCAGTGCCACACAGGGCATAAACTCTGGGGCCAACGTCCTGACTTTC

V gene: TRBV5-5
J gene: TRBJ2-2
clone size: .
D gene: .
CDR3 protein: CASSLADADTGELFF
CDR3 DNA: TGTGCCAGCAGCTTGGCTGACGCAGACACCGGGGAGCTGTTTTTT

V gene: TRBV10-3
J gene: TRBJ1-2
clone size: many
D gene: TRBD1
CDR3 protein: CAIRLQGADGYTF
CDR3 DNA: TGTGCCATCAGACTACAGGGGGCGGATGGCTACACCTTC

V gene: TRBV12-3/TRBV12-4
J gene: TRBJ2-1
clone size: .
D gene: TRBD2
CDR3 protein: CASSLYGREYNEQFF
CDR3 DNA: TGTGCCAGCAGTTTGTACGGGAGGGAATACAATGAGCAGTTCTTC

V gene: TRBV27
J gene: TRBJ2-1
clone size: .
D gene: .
CDR3 protein: CASSFSSESYSYNEQFF
CDR3 DNA: TGTGCCAGCAGTTTTTCTAGCGAGAGTTATTCCTACAATGAGCAGTTCTTC

V gene: TRBV3-1
J gene: TRBJ1-1
clone size: few
D gene: .
CDR3 protein: CASSHVTGNTEAFF
CDR3 DNA: TGTGCCAGCAGCCATGTCACAGGGAACACTGAAGCTTTCTTT

V gene: TRBV4-2
J gene: TRBJ2-7
clone size: .
D gene: .
CDR3 protein: CASSQDPFYEQYF
CDR3 DNA: TGTGCCAGCAGCCAAGACCCTTTCTACGAGCAGTACTTC

V gene: TRBV7-9
J gene: TRBJ1-1
clone size: once
D gene: .
CDR3 protein: CASSLAQGRGFTEAFF
CDR3 DNA: TGTGCCAGCAGCTTAGCGCAAGGCAGGGGTTTCACTGAAGCTTTCTTT

V gene: TRBV9
J gene: TRBJ2-6
clone size: few
D gene: .
CDR3 protein: CASSVVSPGANVLTF
CDR3 DNA: TGTGCCAGCAGCGTAGTGAGTCCTGGGGCCAACGTCCTGACTTTC

V gene: TRBV7-6
J gene: TRBJ2-7
clone size: .
D gene: .
CDR3 protein: CASSDGASGEQYF
CDR3 DNA: TGTGCCAGCAGCGACGGCGCGAGCGGCGAGCAGTACTTC

V gene: TRBV7-3
J gene: TRBJ2-7
clone size: .
D gene: .
CDR3 protein: CASSPNLVTVYEQYF
CDR3 DNA: TGTGCCAGCAGCCCAAACCTGGTGACAGTTTACGAGCAGTACTTC